The sequence of this T cell receptor beta chain was determined in a study of graft-versus-host responses after intestinal transplantation. The method was immunoSEQ multiplex PCR; TCRdb's version includes in-frame clones alone and lacks a portion of them. The table has over 45,000 clones, 94% seen once. This CDR3 is built from 11 residues. The V and J ends lost 0 bases and 13 bases respectively, with 4 bases between them. Germline CDR1 is PRHDT and CDR2 is FYEKMQ (reference sequence). As for this clone: The antigen remains undetermined.

The TCR was taken from a human donor who was the organ donor for an intestinal transplant. V and J are TRBV13 and TRBJ1-6; D uncertain. The sequences come from unstimulated CD4+ T cells sorted from spleen or lymph node cells, collected before transplant. The CDR3 DNA sequence: TGTGCCAGCAGCTTAGGTAGTCCCCTCCACTTT. It yields the protein CASSLGSPLHF.